This TCR beta chain is drawn from a study of shared clonotypes between healthy human individuals (dated by TCRdb to 2020 to 2022). Background for the entire study: The cohort comprised a couple of women and a few men aged 18 to 49 years. For each donor, CD4 naive and CD4 memory were each given three plates, CD8 naive was given two plates, and CD8 memory was given one plate. The study deeply sequenced blood TCR repertoires of five healthy adults to estimate repertoire size and the extent of clonotype sharing between individuals. To increase sequencing depth and limit assay-specific biases, different laboratories used diverse techniques to prepare libraries and sequence TCR repertoires. Leukapheresis yielded between about 0.94 and 8.9 billion PBMCs per donor. The research as a whole found: Pairwise subsampling indicated that sequencing depth was expected to affect the degree of clonotype sharing among donors. Because the study included only a small number of donors, the genetic and exposure-history diversity represented was limited. Across a handful of donors, around 5% of naive CD4, around 3.5% of naive CD8, around 2.1% of memory CD4, and about 0.44% of memory CD8 clonotypes were shared. Incomplete sequencing was indicated by rarefaction of sorted-subset datasets, despite the large sequencing depth. Compared with non-shared clonotypes, the clonotypes found in all four sorted-subset donors had higher generation probabilities. Only blood was sampled, and tissue TCR repertoires likely differ from those in blood. Larger estimated clonotype richness was generally found for naive subsets than for memory subsets.

The donors were healthy, HIV-negative adults who had no recently reported acute infections or vaccinations. Every donor was a Caucasian adult living in Nashville, Tennessee, USA. Magnetic negative selection was used to enrich CD4+ T cells, after which naive cells were positively selected on CD45RA and the negative fraction became the memory subset. Blood was collected by leukapheresis, and PBMCs were isolated by Ficoll-Histopaque density gradient centrifugation and then cryopreserved in liquid nitrogen vapor phase. Purity and quantity of every magnetically sorted T cell population were checked by analytical flow cytometry. From each sorted fraction, genomic DNA was isolated and quantified by UV absorbance on a Nanodrop 2000c. TCR CDR3 regions were amplified from genomic DNA by multiplex PCR using the deep immunoSEQ assay. For each cell subset, the extracted genomic DNA was distributed evenly across all wells of several immunoSEQ 96-well plates, and each plate served as one replicate. Each replicate PCR for sorted subsets received roughly 0.2 ug genomic DNA, equal to 30,000 or so T cell genomes. The purified libraries were quantified using a Qubit 3.0 fluorometer, sized with a Bioanalyzer 2100, and then quantified again using the KAPA Library Quantification kit. Every immunoSEQ 96-well plate was sequenced on a separate single-read 150-cycle Illumina NextSeq 550 flow cell. In the paper's pipeline: Because the immunoSEQ output held only junctional sequences and lacked quality scores, the filtering could not match the filtering applied to full-length reads. Sequences were annotated with PyIR, a Python wrapper for IgBLAST v1.9, using IMGT germline references to assign V/J genes and CDR3. Any read was removed if the V/J assignment was weak (E-value above 1e-6), the CDR3 was missing, or the read contained stop codons, out-of-frame junctions, or ambiguous translated residues. V3J clonotypes were defined as sequences sharing the same inferred V gene, J gene, and CDR3 amino acid sequence. Percentage overlap between repertoires was calculated by dividing the number of shared unique clonotypes by the size of the smaller repertoire. Repertoire richness was assessed with RTK rarefaction, the Chao1 estimator, and Recon v2.1 estimates of unobserved clonotypes. OLGA was used to compute generation probabilities for all TCRbeta clonotypes that the gDNA method yielded from a handful of donors. Held by TCRdb, this immuneACCESS table contains in-frame sequences only and omits some clones. Under half of the omission traces to an unresolved V gene where checked; the cause of the rest is unknown. The V and J calls and clone size come from that table; D and trimming were worked out from the DNA. The sample profile shows a few million clones; around nine tenths of them were found once. Of the sample, more than 0.12% falls within the top ten clones.

Comments on this clone: The clone's antigen remains unknown. Within one base of it there is no much larger clone, and no base qualities were kept.

V loses 0 bases, J loses 4 bases, and the germline ends lie 10 bases apart. Reading from cysteine to phenylalanine, the CDR3 counts 14 amino acids. This entry keeps only the CDR3 DNA: 42 bases, framed from base 1. CDR1 and CDR2 were assigned from the germline V gene as SGDLS and YYNGEE. The chain uses TRBV9 and TRBJ2-5, with no confident D gene call. The clonotype comes from a man younger than 35 in good health. Sequencing was carried out using naive CD4+ T cells sorted from blood. The cell subset or site label on this specimen signifies: CD45RA+ positively selected. CDR3 sequence: CASSVGGYRETQYF. The DNA sequence is as follows: TGTGCCAGCAGCGTAGGCGGATATCGAGAGACCCAGTACTTC.